Here is one T cell receptor beta chain with its context. Its antigen is still unknown. No clone much larger than this one lies a single base away; base qualities are absent. The data are from a study of glioma-infiltrating T cells after dendritic cell vaccination (dated by TCRdb to 2016 to 2018). For context, the study as a whole: The cohort included 15 or so glioblastoma patients drawn from Phase I and II dendritic cell vaccination trials, of whom 9 were newly diagnosed and 6 had recurrent disease. Patients received autologous tumor lysate-pulsed dendritic cell vaccination between about 2002 and 2013. To make the vaccine, monocyte-derived dendritic cells were cultured for about seven days with IL-4 and GM-CSF and then pulsed overnight with autologous tumor lysate. Each patient was given three intradermal dendritic cell vaccine injections, spaced two weeks apart, in the arm below the axilla. Tumor-infiltrating lymphocyte content was quantified and tumor and blood repertoires were compared in dendritic cell-vaccinated glioblastoma patients by deep sequencing of TCR beta CDR3 regions. Survival after dendritic cell vaccination was correlated with TCR sequencing metrics such as TIL content and the overlap between tumor and blood repertoires.

The immunoSEQ assay amplified TCRB CDR3 regions from 1.5 to 2.5 micrograms of genomic DNA, or from all available DNA when less than that amount was available. For multiplex PCR, 60 forward primers for TCR V beta segments and 13 reverse primers for J beta segments were used. To estimate reads per starting template, synthetic control templates were spiked into each sample at limiting dilution. Reads of 87 bp were generated by sequencing on the Illumina HiSeq System. In the paper's pipeline: PCR and sequencing errors were removed by merging closely related sequences with a nearest neighbor algorithm. TCR overlap was defined as the percentage of unique tumor TCR beta sequences that were also present in the same patient's peripheral blood. In TCRdb, the immuneACCESS table is reduced to in-frame sequences with V and J assigned. These tables do not hold every clone; where another copy was compared, an unresolved V gene accounts for under half, and the others remain unexplained. D and trimming were read from the DNA, whereas the V and J calls and clone size are those reported in that table. Present in this sample are 55,000 to 75,000 clones, roughly 80% of which were seen just once. About 15% of the sample is held by the ten biggest clonotypes.

The V and J ends are trimmed by 0 bases and 5 bases, leaving 11 bases between them. The CDR3 has 14 amino acids, counting the end cysteine and phenylalanine. The retained sequence is limited to the CDR3, 42 bases, with the frame set at the first base. Taken from the germline V gene, the CDR1 and CDR2 loops are SGHRS and YFSETQ. What this sample's time point label stands for: after dendritic cell vaccination, including at tumor progression/relapse. To be selected, patients needed enough residual fresh-frozen tumor tissue and more than two years of available survival data. Although molecular status otherwise differed among the glioblastoma patients, no patient had an isocitrate dehydrogenase mutation. PBMC were collected before vaccination, two weeks after the third vaccination, and at tumor progression when it occurred. The Qiagen DNeasy Blood extraction Kit was used for extraction of genomic DNA.

Here is what the overall study found, with its caveats: After dendritic cell vaccination, a higher estimated pretreatment TIL content predicted longer time to progression and longer overall survival. The three-group TCR overlap response model was described as speculative and requiring prospective validation. No direct relationship between TCR clonality and survival was found, suggesting a diverse polyclonal response may matter. The cohort was small and heterogeneous, with few patients having full blood and tumor sets and even fewer initial-recurrent tumor pairs.

Here the chain combines TRBV5-1 and TRBJ1-2; 5 matching bases give a weak D call of TRBD1. The clonotype was recovered from a human donor with glioblastoma. The starting material was blood, obtained after dendritic cell vaccination. The CDR3: CASSLAVSGYGYTF. The nucleotides read TGCGCCAGCAGCTTGGCGGTCTCAGGGTATGGCTACACCTTC.